The 27 T cell receptor beta chains reported below all come from one sample, sequenced in a study of cytomegalovirus exposure and HLA in healthy donors. 13 Jbeta primers and 60 Vbeta primers were used for the PCR. Assay used: immunoSEQ multiplex PCR; TCRdb lists only in-frame clones, some missing. The sample shows roughly 89,000 clones, 75% to 85% of them seen only once. The sequenced material came from PBMCs. The origin of the receptors is a man between 18 and 29 years old in good health and CMV-seronegative.

The genes are TRBV11-1 and TRBJ1-3; TRBD1 is a possible D gene (5 bases). CDR1 is SGHAT and CDR2 is FQDESV in the germline V gene (reference sequence). CDR3 length: 16 amino acids. Trimming shortened V by 3 bases and J by 0 bases, and 12 bases separated the two germline ends. CDR3 coding DNA: TGTGCCAGCAGCTTCCTCCGGGGGTCCTCTGGAAACACCATATATTTT. It codes for CASSFLRGSSGNTIYF.

V is TRBV6-5 and J is TRBJ2-7, with 11 bases identical to TRBD1. The CDR3 covers 15 residues. From germline, CDR1 is MNHEY and CDR2 SVGAGI. V shed 5 bases, J shed 1 base, and the junction held 4 bases outside the gene matches. This chain's CDR3 is CASSPGQGASYEQYF. CDR3 in DNA: TGTGCCAGCAGTCCCGGACAGGGGGCGTCCTACGAGCAGTACTTC.

The V and J genes are TRBV5-1 and TRBJ2-7, with TRBD2 identical over 13 bases. There are 18 residues in the CDR3. The V gene end was trimmed by 2 bases and the J gene end by 6 bases; junction bases not matched to a gene: 14. Germline V gene data show CDR1 as SGHRS and CDR2 as YFSETQ. This CDR3 reads CASSFLGLAGAHELEQYF. CDR3 sequence (DNA): TGCGCCAGCAGCTTCCTCGGACTAGCGGGGGCCCATGAGCTCGAGCAGTACTTC.

V gene TRBV18 combines with J gene TRBJ1-3, with unresolved D. The CDR3 totals 15 residues. V lost 3 bases to trimming and J lost 0 bases, with 9 bases between them. Germline V gene lookup returns CDR1 KGHSH and CDR2 LQKENI. The CDR3 DNA reads as TGTGCCAGCTCACCCCGGGAGTTCTCTGGAAACACCATATATTTT. Translated, it gives CASSPREFSGNTIYF.

The chain is built from TRBV5-1 and TRBJ2-7, with D uncertain. V lost 0 bases to trimming and J lost 1 base, with 8 bases between them. Germline V gene sequence: CDR1 SGHRS, CDR2 YFSETQ. There are 14 residues in the CDR3. CDR3 nucleotide sequence: TGCGCCAGCAGCTTGGACGGGTGGTCCTACGAGCAGTACTTC. Translating it yields CASSLDGWSYEQYF. The whole variable domain, filled in from reference TRBV5-1 and TRBJ2-7, reads KAGVTQTPRYLIKTRGQQVTLSCSPISGHRSVSWYQQTPGQGLQFLFEYFSETQRNKGNFPGRFSGRQFSNSRSEMNVSTLELGDSALYLCASSLDGWSYEQYFGPGTRLTVT.

The CDR3 DNA reads as TGTGCCAGCAGACCTGGGACAGGGAGAGGAAACACCATATATTTT. It is translated as CASRPGTGRGNTIYF. The chain employs TRBV6-5 and TRBJ1-3, with 9 bases lining up with TRBD1. Germline CDR1 MNHEY, CDR2 SVGAGI. J was trimmed by 4 bases and V by 6 bases; bases with no gene match: 7. The CDR3 totals 15 residues.

This sequence joins TRBV9 and TRBJ2-5, with TRBD2 matching 15 bases. This CDR3 comprises 17 residues. V lost 3 bases to trimming and J lost 5 bases; unmatched junction nucleotides: 8. Germline values: CDR1 SGDLS, CDR2 YYNGEE. The CDR3 coding sequence is TGTGCCAGCAGCGCAGGGACTAGCGGGGGGTCTCGGGAGACCCAGTACTTC. This codes for CASSAGTSGGSRETQYF. Full variable domain (missing parts from reference TRBV9 and TRBJ2-5): DSGVTQTPKHLITATGQRVTLRCSPRSGDLSVYWYQQSLDQGLQFLIQYYNGEERAKGNILERFSAQQFPDLHSELNLSSLELGDSALYFCASSAGTSGGSRETQYFGPGTRLLVL.

The genes are TRBV20-1 and TRBJ1-2; 7 bases fit TRBD1. Germline lookup yields CDR1 DFQATT and CDR2 SNEGSKA (reference sequence). The V segment lost 6 bases and the J segment 11 bases; nucleotides outside the gene matches: 6. The CDR3 runs 10 residues. The CDR3 DNA follows: TGCAGTGCCCGACAGGGTCCTTACACCTTC. It specifies CSARQGPYTF.

The chain employs TRBV23-1 and TRBJ1-1; D remains ambiguous. TRBV23-1 is marked as an open reading frame, function uncertain. This CDR3 contains 11 residues. Trimming stripped 4 bases from V and 10 bases from J, with 10 bases between. CDR3 region: CASSPPEGAFF. In nucleotides, the CDR3 is TGCGCCAGCAGTCCCCCGGAGGGAGCTTTCTTT.

This clone was observed a handful of times. The CDR3 region has the DNA TGTGCCAGCAGCGAGCGACTAGCGGGGGGTTACAATGAGCAGTTCTTC. Protein product: CASSERLAGGYNEQFF. This chain connects TRBV9 to TRBJ2-1, with TRBD2 matching 13 bases. The CDR3 is 16 amino acids. Trimming cost V 3 bases and J 4 bases; bases outside gene matches: 4. CDR1 is SGDLS and CDR2 is YYNGEE in the germline V gene.

The rearrangement joins TRBV6-4 to TRBJ2-3, with 13 bases lining up with TRBD2. This CDR3 is built from 17 residues. J gave up 4 bases and V 3 bases, and 7 bases lay outside the gene matches. The V gene's germline CDR1 is MRHNA and CDR2 SNTAGT. The CDR3 is CASSETSGGPGADTQYF. The CDR3 DNA sequence: TGTGCCAGCAGTGAGACTAGCGGGGGGCCTGGAGCAGATACGCAGTATTTT.

The V and J genes are TRBV30 and TRBJ1-1; no firm D call. The CDR3 runs to 14 residues. Trimming shortened V by 5 bases and J by 2 bases, and 15 bases separated the two germline ends. In germline, CDR1 is GTSNPN, CDR2 SVGIG (reference sequence). The CDR3 here is CAWGPVGRNTEAFF. DNA of the CDR3: TGTGCCTGGGGTCCAGTCGGGAGAAACACTGAAGCTTTCTTT.

This chain joins TRBV6-4 and TRBJ1-2; 7 bases line up with TRBD1. Germline V lookup: CDR1 MRHNA, CDR2 SNTAGT. Trimming cost V 6 bases and J 4 bases; bases outside gene matches: 8. This CDR3 comprises 14 residues. For the CDR3, the DNA is TGTGCCAGCAGCGACGGGGACAGCGTCTATGGCTACACCTTC. This sequence encodes CASSDGDSVYGYTF.

The rearrangement uses TRBV7-2 and TRBJ2-7; maybe TRBD1 (6 bases). The CDR3 length is 15 residues. The V end lost 4 bases, the J end lost 0 bases, and 13 bases lay between the germline ends. In germline, CDR1 is SGHTA, CDR2 FQGNSA. For the CDR3, the DNA is TGTGCCAGCAGCTATAGACAGGATTCCTCCTACGAGCAGTACTTC. Translation: CASSYRQDSSYEQYF.

This chain links TRBV7-9 with TRBJ2-7; 7 nucleotides agree with TRBD1. V was clipped by 6 bases and J by 4 bases; unmatched bases: 3. The CDR3 consists of 12 residues. Looked up from germline, CDR1 is SEHNR and CDR2 is FQNEAQ (reference sequence). CDR3 nucleotide sequence: TGTGCCAGCAGTCGGACAGGTTACGAGCAGTACTTC. It is translated as CASSRTGYEQYF.

V usage is TRBV2 and J usage is TRBJ2-7, with TRBD1 matching over 8 bases. Trimming took 4 bases from V and 5 from J; bases not matched to a gene: 10. The CDR3 is 15 residues long. CDR1 SNHLY and CDR2 FYNNEI come from the germline V gene. The chain's CDR3 is CASSGSGQGIDEQYF. For the CDR3, the DNA is TGTGCCAGCAGTGGGTCAGGACAGGGTATTGACGAGCAGTACTTC.

This clone is a singleton in its sample. The rearrangement joins TRBV9 to TRBJ1-3; D is perhaps TRBD1 (6 bases). The V gene's germline CDR1 is SGDLS and CDR2 YYNGEE. The length of the CDR3 is 15 residues. The V and J ends lost 3 bases and 0 bases respectively, with 10 bases between them. The CDR3 bases are TGTGCCAGCAGCGCCACAGGGAACTCTGGAAACACCATATATTTT. Translating gives CASSATGNSGNTIYF.

This clone was counted a single time. This chain links TRBV5-1 with TRBJ1-3; D is uncertain. The germline V and J ends were trimmed by 2 bases and 0 bases, with 6 bases remaining between them. Germline V gene sequence: CDR1 SGHRS, CDR2 YFSETQ. This CDR3 is 14 amino acids long. For the CDR3, the DNA is TGCGCCAGCAGCTTCGAGAGCTCTGGAAACACCATATATTTT. It translates to CASSFESSGNTIYF.

This clone has just a few counts. This chain joins TRBV28 and TRBJ1-6, with unresolved D. Germline-derived CDR1 and CDR2 are MDHEN and SYDVKM. This CDR3 contains 13 residues. Trimming removed 10 bases at V and 6 bases at J, with 13 bases between. The CDR3 nucleotides read TGTGCCACCGCGGGTGATCCTAATTCACCCCTCCACTTT. Encoded protein: CATAGDPNSPLHF.

This clone was found once. The rearrangement links TRBV5-4 to TRBJ2-5, with 10 bases identical to TRBD1. The tail of the sequence fits TRBJ2-7 better, so the J call may be wrong. The length of the CDR3 is 15 residues. Germline CDR1 reads SGHNT; CDR2 reads YYREEE (reference sequence). Here the CDR3 reads CASSRADRGVYEQYF. CDR3 in DNA: TGTGCCAGCAGCCGCGCGGACAGGGGGGTGTACGAGCAGTACTTC.

V usage is TRBV5-1 and J usage is TRBJ1-1; no definite D call. Germline loops: CDR1 SGHRS, CDR2 YFSETQ. V shed 1 base and J shed 1 base, with 5 bases lying between them. CDR3 length equals 13 residues. The chain's CDR3 is CASSLRRNTEAFF. Here the CDR3 DNA reads TGCGCCAGCAGCTTGCGGAGGAACACTGAAGCTTTCTTT.

In its sample, this clone was seen a few times. The chain recombines TRBV2 with TRBJ2-1, with 9 bases aligning to TRBD1. CDR3 length equals 14 residues. The V gene end was trimmed by 6 bases and the J gene end by 1 base; junction bases not matched to a gene: 1. From germline, CDR1 is SNHLY and CDR2 FYNNEI. Here the CDR3 DNA reads TGTGCCAGCAGGGACAGGGGTTCCTACAATGAGCAGTTCTTC. It yields the protein CASRDRGSYNEQFF.

The rearrangement uses TRBV19 and TRBJ2-7, with a tentative D call TRBD1 (6 bases). Germline V gene data show CDR1 as LNHDA and CDR2 as SQIVND (reference sequence). V was pared by 7 bases and J by 4 bases, with 17 bases between. This CDR3 comprises 14 residues. This CDR3 reads CASKPGTGFYEQYF. The CDR3 DNA follows: TGTGCCAGTAAGCCGGGAACAGGGTTTTACGAGCAGTACTTC.

The chain carries TRBV11-2 and TRBJ1-1, with D unresolved. V dropped 5 bases and J dropped 0 bases, with 7 bases sitting between them. CDR3 size: 13 residues. Germline CDR1 reads SGHAT; CDR2 reads FQNNGV. The chain's CDR3 is CASSRTVNTEAFF. The CDR3 DNA is TGTGCCAGCAGCCGAACAGTGAACACTGAAGCTTTCTTT.

The rearrangement uses TRBV5-8 and TRBJ1-2; D gene ambiguous. The germline V gene has CDR1 SGHTS and CDR2 YDEGEE. The V gene lost 4 bases and the J gene lost 4 bases, with 17 bases spanning the gap. The CDR3 covers 15 residues. The CDR3 protein is CASSPFRQFSYGYTF. The CDR3 region has the DNA TGTGCCAGCAGCCCTTTTAGACAATTCAGCTATGGCTACACCTTC.

The V call is TRBV6-1, the J call TRBJ1-5; tentatively, D is TRBD1 (6 bases). Trimming stripped 3 bases from V and 7 bases from J, with 13 bases between. Germline V gene sequence: CDR1 MNHNS, CDR2 SASEGT. The CDR3 totals 14 residues. The CDR3 DNA reads as TGTGCCAGCAGTGAGAGGTCAGGGGTCCAGCCCCAGCATTTT. Amino acids: CASSERSGVQPQHF.

This clone appeared a single time. V gene TRBV7-9 combines with J gene TRBJ2-5, with TRBD1 matching over 10 bases. V was clipped by 7 bases and J by 4 bases; unmatched bases: 9. The germline V gene encodes CDR1 SEHNR and CDR2 FQNEAQ (reference sequence). The CDR3 spans 15 residues. The CDR3 reads CASNPGQGKRETQYF. The CDR3 coding sequence is TGTGCCAGCAACCCGGGACAGGGGAAGAGAGAGACCCAGTACTTC.